This T cell receptor beta chain was sequenced during a study of cytomegalovirus exposure and HLA in healthy donors. Study-wide results and caveats: An analysis was carried out at a later point. It showed that HLA-associated TCR beta chains were more clonally expanded than equally common non-associated chains. Presence/absence analyses supposed approximately even sequencing depth among donors.

V lost 5 bases to trimming and J lost 3 bases; unmatched junction nucleotides: 4. CDR1 and CDR2 (germline): SGDLS, YYNGEE. The CDR3 sequence is 13 residues long. Healthy bone marrow donors formed the donor group. The study ran its PCR with 60 Vbeta and 13 Jbeta primers. Libraries were prepared by immunoSEQ multiplex PCR; TCRdb keeps only in-frame clonotypes and omits some of them. This sample has about 140,000 clones; around 75% occur once, and the top ten carry 1.5% to 2%. Note on this clone: The antigen remains unidentified.

This TCR was recovered from a woman in her thirties in good health and CMV-seronegative. Input material: PBMCs. This rearrangement joins TRBV9 to TRBJ1-2, with 7 bases that match TRBD1. The CDR3 bases are TGTGCCAGCAGTCGCACAGGGGACTATGGCTACACCTTC. Amino acids: CASSRTGDYGYTF.